These 6 T cell receptor beta chains were all obtained from the same sample, sequenced in a study of PD-1 blockade in classical Hodgkin lymphoma. The method was immunoSEQ multiplex PCR; TCRdb's version includes in-frame clones alone and lacks a portion of them. The table records about 36,000 clones, approximately 69% of them present only once. All trial patients relapsed after autologous stem cell transplantation. This specimen consisted of peripheral blood mononuclear cells (PBMCs), obtained before the second cycle of nivolumab. These receptors were obtained from a human donor with classical Hodgkin lymphoma.

The V call is TRBV6-6, the J call TRBJ1-2; 7 bases are shared with TRBD1. Trimming at V came to 6 bases and at J to 4 bases, leaving 8 bases not matched to a gene. CDR3 length: 14 amino acids. Looked up from germline, CDR1 is MNHNY and CDR2 is SVGAGI (reference sequence). The CDR3 is CASSRGQAGYGYTF. For the CDR3, the DNA is TGTGCCAGCAGCCGCGGACAGGCGGGCTATGGCTACACCTTC.

This clone was seen a few times. Different DNA sequences within this sample yield the same CDR3. V gene TRBV2 combines with J gene TRBJ1-5, with 7 positions matching TRBD1. CDR1 and CDR2 (germline): SNHLY, FYNNEI. CDR3 length: 15 amino acids. V shed 4 bases and J 2 bases; nucleotides not matched to a gene: 5. CDR3 amino acids: CASSGQGLGNQPQHF. The CDR3 nucleotides are TGTGCCAGCAGTGGACAGGGCTTAGGCAATCAGCCCCAGCATTTT. Variable domain in full (rest from reference TRBV2 and TRBJ1-5): EPEVTQTPSHQVTQMGQEVILRCVPISNHLYFYWYRQILGQKVEFLVSFYNNEISEKSEIFDDQFSVERPDGSNFTLKIRSTKLEDSAMYFCASSGQGLGNQPQHFGDGTRLSIL.

This sequence joins TRBV7-2 and TRBJ2-5; TRBD1 is a possible D gene (6 bases). With 3 bases removed from V and 5 bases from J, the gap between germline ends came to 16 bases. The CDR3 runs 15 residues. CDR1 SGHTA and CDR2 FQGNSA come from the germline V gene. The CDR3 DNA is TGTGCCAGCAGCTTCCAAGGGGGTTTTATGGAGACCCAGTACTTC. Its translation: CASSFQGGFMETQYF.

This chain uses TRBV4-3 with TRBJ2-3; D is ambiguous. Germline V CDR1 and CDR2: LGHNA, YSLEER. V lost 4 bases, J lost 5 bases, and 13 bases lay in between. The CDR3 spans 14 residues. The CDR3 DNA sequence: TGCGCCAGCAGCCCGTCCAGAGCCCAAGATACGCAGTATTTT. Amino acids: CASSPSRAQDTQYF.

V is TRBV2 and J is TRBJ1-3; no firm D call. V lost 8 bases and J 2 bases, leaving 10 bases between the germline ends. CDR1 and CDR2 from the germline V gene are SNHLY and FYNNEI. This CDR3 spans 13 amino acids. The CDR3 nucleotides read TGTGCCAGCCGAAGGGAAACTGGAAACACCATATATTTT. This sequence encodes CASRRETGNTIYF. The full variable domain, in which reference TRBV2 and TRBJ1-3 provide the parts outside the CDR3, is EPEVTQTPSHQVTQMGQEVILRCVPISNHLYFYWYRQILGQKVEFLVSFYNNEISEKSEIFDDQFSVERPDGSNFTLKIRSTKLEDSAMYFCASRRETGNTIYFGEGSWLTVV.

This chain joins TRBV5-1 and TRBJ2-1; 11 bases line up with TRBD2. Germline CDR1 reads SGHRS; CDR2 reads YFSETQ. Trimming took 6 bases from V and 4 from J; bases not matched to a gene: 3. This CDR3 spans 14 amino acids. The CDR3 loop reads CASNSGGVYNEQFF. CDR3 DNA sequence: TGCGCCAGCAATAGCGGGGGGGTATACAATGAGCAGTTCTTC.